This TCR beta chain comes out of a study of T cell responses to AZD1222 COVID-19 vaccine. Measured with immunoSEQ multiplex PCR; TCRdb has only the in-frame clones, and not every one. The data contain under 100,000 clones, around nine tenths of them singletons. Germline V gene lookup returns CDR1 SGHTA and CDR2 FQGTGA. Deletions cut 3 bases from V and 6 bases from J, with 7 bases between. The CDR3 spans 12 residues. Turning to this clone: What it binds is not known.

Study results and caveats: Seropositive at baseline were only a handful of AZD1222 recipients. The breadth and depth of Spike-specific TCRs increased once two AZD1222 doses had been given.

The sequencing used peripheral blood, collected 28 days after the second AZD1222 dose. The rearrangement uses TRBV7-3 and TRBJ2-3; D is perhaps TRBD1 (5 bases). The TCR was taken from an adult who received the AZD1222 COVID-19 vaccine. This CDR3 is CASSFQGDTQYF. The CDR3 DNA follows: TGTGCCAGCAGCTTTCAGGGTGATACGCAGTATTTT.